This passage covers 11 T cell receptor beta chains from one sample sequenced in a study of blood T cells in healthy people across ages. A sample-barcoded 5' primer and a J-beta primer mix were used in a second PCR of roughly 7 to 12 cycles. TCRdb recomputed calls from the 5' RACE reads with MiXCR, one row per CDR3 protein. The profile shows 1 million or so distinct CDR3 sequences, around 27% of them singletons. These data also formed part of another study, on T cells of mothers and their children.

Sequences were obtained from blood. The source of these receptors is a girl aged 2-10 years in good health.

In this sample, this clonotype turned up a few times. The gene calls are TRBV7-9 and TRBJ2-7; possibly TRBD1 for D (5 bases). Germline values: CDR1 SEHNR, CDR2 FQNEAQ (reference sequence). The CDR3 runs 14 residues. The V and J ends lost 5 bases and 6 bases respectively, with 17 bases between them. As DNA, the CDR3 is TGTGCCAGCAGCCCTGGATTTGGGGCTGGCGAGCAGTACTTC. Translation: CASSPGFGAGEQYF. The whole variable domain, filled in from reference TRBV7-9 and TRBJ2-7, reads DTGVSQNPRHKITKRGQNVTFRCDPISEHNRLYWYRQTLGQGPEFLTYFQNEAQLEKSRLLSDRFSAERPKGSFSTLEIQRTEQGDSAMYLCASSPGFGAGEQYFGPGTRLTVT.

This clonotype came up a few times. The chain joins TRBV7-9 to TRBJ2-7; 7 positions match TRBD2. The CDR3 is 13 amino acids. The junction had 8 bases not matched to a gene; V was cut back by 5 bases and J by 7 bases. The germline V gene has CDR1 SEHNR and CDR2 FQNEAQ (reference sequence). CDR3 in DNA: TGTGCCAGCAGCCAAATACTAGCGCGAGAGCAGTACTTC. This translates into CASSQILAREQYF.

The V call is TRBV12-5, the J call TRBJ2-5; no firm D call. The V and J ends lost 2 bases and 1 base respectively, with 5 bases between them. Germline values: CDR1 LGHNT, CDR2 FRNRAP. The CDR3 covers 13 residues. The CDR3 DNA follows: TGTGCTAGTGGTTTGCTACCCCAAGAGACCCAGTACTTC. It is translated as CASGLLPQETQYF.

This clonotype has more than one count but fewer than ten. This rearrangement joins TRBV29-1 to TRBJ2-5; TRBD2 matches 11 bases. This CDR3 is built from 15 residues. With 1 base clipped from V and 0 bases from J, the junction kept 1 base outside the gene matches. Germline V gene data show CDR1 as SQVTM and CDR2 as ANQGSEA. The CDR3, as DNA: TGCAGCGTTGAAGGACTAGCGGGACACCAAGAGACCCAGTACTTC. It translates to CSVEGLAGHQETQYF.

This rearrangement joins TRBV11-2 to TRBJ2-4, with 7 nucleotides matching TRBD1. After removal of 5 bases from V and 4 bases from J, the junction contained 5 bases not matched to a gene. The CDR3 has 14 amino acids. From germline, CDR1 is SGHAT and CDR2 FQNNGV. The CDR3 region has the DNA TGTGCCAGCAGCGCGTTGACAGGGAAAAACATTCAGTACTTC. Translation gives CASSALTGKNIQYF.

The chain recombines TRBV11-2 with TRBJ2-4; D unresolved. In germline, CDR1 is SGHAT, CDR2 FQNNGV. CDR3 size: 16 residues. The V and J ends lost 0 bases and 0 bases respectively, with 9 bases between them. Here the CDR3 DNA reads TGTGCCAGCAGCTTAGAGTGGTCCTTAGCCAAAAACATTCAGTACTTC. Translation: CASSLEWSLAKNIQYF.

There are a few counts of this clonotype. Here the CDR3 DNA reads TGCAGCGTTAGGGGACTAGCGGGACTCTACGAGCAGTACTTC. It specifies CSVRGLAGLYEQYF. J is TRBJ2-5 and V is TRBV29-1, with 13 bases aligning to TRBD2. The J call is uncertain, as TRBJ2-7 better fits the DNA end. The CDR3 runs 14 residues. Germline-derived CDR1 and CDR2 are SQVTM and ANQGSEA.

On this clonotype: Compared with germline, one end of the junction differs, possibly owing to a read error. This rearrangement joins TRBV4-3 to TRBJ1-2; D call uncertain. The germline V gene has CDR1 LGHNA and CDR2 YSLEER. This CDR3 region has 13 residues. This CDR3 is CASSQDPGQPLLF. The CDR3 DNA reads TGCGCCAGCAGCCAAGATCCTGGGCAGCCCTTATTATTC.

This clonotype has a handful of counts. The chain joins TRBV18 to TRBJ2-6; a weak D match, TRBD2 (5 bases). Trimming stripped 7 bases from V and 0 bases from J, with 22 bases between. Germline values: CDR1 KGHSH, CDR2 LQKENI. The CDR3 runs 19 residues. CDR3 in amino acids: CASLPEFRGDSSGANVLTF. CDR3 nucleotide sequence: TGTGCCAGCTTACCCGAGTTCCGGGGAGATTCCTCTGGGGCCAACGTCCTGACTTTC.

The V gene is TRBV27, the J gene TRBJ2-5, with D possibly being TRBD1 (5 bases). CDR3 size: 12 residues. The germline V gene has CDR1 MNHEY and CDR2 SMNVEV (reference sequence). Trimming took off 6 bases at V and 7 bases at J, with 12 bases between the two ends. Here the CDR3 DNA reads TGTGCCAGCAGGCCCAGGGTTGGGACCCAGTACTTC. Translated, it gives CASRPRVGTQYF.

This sequence joins TRBV12-3 or TRBV12-4 and TRBJ1-4; D remains ambiguous. V gave up 3 bases and J gave up 7 bases, with 15 bases separating them. The length of the CDR3 is 15 residues. Written as DNA, the CDR3 is TGTGCCAGCAGTTTTTCCGGGCAGCAGGCTGAAAAACTGTTTTTT. This gives the protein CASSFSGQQAEKLFF.